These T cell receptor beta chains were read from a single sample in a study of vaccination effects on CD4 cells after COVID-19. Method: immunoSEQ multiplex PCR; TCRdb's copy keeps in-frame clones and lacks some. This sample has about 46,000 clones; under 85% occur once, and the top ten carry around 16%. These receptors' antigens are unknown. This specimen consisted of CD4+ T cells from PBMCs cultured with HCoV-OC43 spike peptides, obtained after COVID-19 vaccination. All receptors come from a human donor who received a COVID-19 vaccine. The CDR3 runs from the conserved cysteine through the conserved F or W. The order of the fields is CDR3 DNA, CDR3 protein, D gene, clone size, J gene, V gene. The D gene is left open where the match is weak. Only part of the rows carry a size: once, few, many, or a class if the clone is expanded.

TGTGCCAGCCAACGGGGGCCCGATCAGCCCCAGCATTTT CASQRGPDQPQHF NA NA TRBJ1-5 TRBV2
TGTGCCAGTAGTAGGGCCCAGGGAACTAACTATGGCTACACCTTC CASSRAQGTNYGYTF NA once TRBJ1-2 TRBV19
TGTGCCAGCAGTTTATTGGGGGTTTTGGGAGAGCAGTACTTC CASSLLGVLGEQYF NA once TRBJ2-7 TRBV28
TGTGCCAGCAGTTATAGGACAGGGAGTGGCTACACCTTC CASSYRTGSGYTF TRBD1 NA TRBJ1-2 TRBV6-2/TRBV6-3
TGTGCCAGCAGTGAATTTCGGGGATCAACCGGGGAGCTGTTTTTT CASSEFRGSTGELFF NA once TRBJ2-2 TRBV25-1
TGTGCCAGCAGGTTAGCGGGAGGGCGGCGAGATACGCAGTATTTT CASRLAGGRRDTQYF TRBD2 NA TRBJ2-3 TRBV27
TGTGCCAGCAGTAGGGGAGAAATCACAGATACGCAGTATTTT CASSRGEITDTQYF NA NA TRBJ2-3 TRBV27
TGTGCCAGTAGTATGTTGTTGGGGCGCAGGGACACCGGGGAGCTGTTTTTT CASSMLLGRRDTGELFF NA NA TRBJ2-2 TRBV19
TGTGCCAGTAGTATCCCCGGACTAGCGCTTAACACCGGGGAGCTGTTTTTT CASSIPGLALNTGELFF TRBD2 NA TRBJ2-2 TRBV19
TGCGCCAGCAGCCGGACAGCTGGAACCTACGAGCAGTACTTC CASSRTAGTYEQYF NA many TRBJ2-7 TRBV5-1
TGTGCCAGCAGTGAACTTTCGCCGGGACAGGGAGGTGGAAACACCATATATTTT CASSELSPGQGGGNTIYF TRBD1 NA TRBJ1-3 TRBV6-1
TGTGCCACCAGTGCCCGAGGAGCTAGCACAGATACGCAGTATTTT CATSARGASTDTQYF NA NA TRBJ2-3 TRBV24-1
TGTGCCAGCAGCTTAGTAGGGACAGGGGTTTTTGGCTACACCTTC CASSLVGTGVFGYTF TRBD1 NA TRBJ1-2 TRBV7-9
TGTGCCAGCAGATTAACAAACTACGAGCAGTACTTC CASRLTNYEQYF NA NA TRBJ2-7 TRBV6-5
TGTGCCAGCACCCCTGGGAGCTCCTACGAGCAGTACTTC CASTPGSSYEQYF NA NA TRBJ2-7 TRBV7-9
TGTGCCACCAATGGATGGGGCCCCAATCAGCCCCAGCATTTT CATNGWGPNQPQHF NA few TRBJ1-5 TRBV19
TGTGCCAGCAGCTTAAATAACGCCCCTGAAAAACTGTTTTTT CASSLNNAPEKLFF NA NA TRBJ1-4 TRBV11-2
TGTGCCATTAATAATCCTACAGAGAACTATGGCTACACCTTC CAINNPTENYGYTF NA NA TRBJ1-2 TRBV10-3
TGTGCCAGTACCCCGCTAGCGGGGCACTACAATGAGCAGTTCTTC CASTPLAGHYNEQFF TRBD2 NA TRBJ2-1 TRBV19
TGTGCCAGCAAGACGATCGGTAATTCACCCCTCCACTTT CASKTIGNSPLHF NA once TRBJ1-6 TRBV2
TGTGCCTTGTGCCGGGGGAACCCTCCCTACGAGCAGTACTTC CALCRGNPPYEQYF NA few TRBJ2-7 TRBV7-9
TGCGCCAGCAGCCTGTTCCCGGACAACACAGATACGCAGTATTTT CASSLFPDNTDTQYF NA NA TRBJ2-3 TRBV5-1
TGCGCCAGCAGAGTGGGCAGGGAGACCGGGGAGCTGTTTTTT CASRVGRETGELFF NA NA TRBJ2-2 TRBV10-1
TGCAGCGCCATGGAGGGGGCTAACACTGAAGCTTTCTTT CSAMEGANTEAFF TRBD1 NA TRBJ1-1 TRBV29-1
TGTGCCAGCAGCCCTCTCCGGGAGCAGTTCTTC CASSPLREQFF NA few TRBJ2-1 TRBV9
TGTGCCAGCAGTCCCGTGGCTAACTATGGCTACACCTTC CASSPVANYGYTF NA NA TRBJ1-2 TRBV6-6
TGTGCCAGCAGCACCGGGACTAGCGGGGAGGGTGGCGAGCAGTACTTC CASSTGTSGEGGEQYF TRBD2 few TRBJ2-7 TRBV7-9
TGTGCCAGCAGCATCGAAGGACAGCTGAACACTGAAGCTTTCTTT CASSIEGQLNTEAFF NA NA TRBJ1-1 TRBV9
TGTGCCTGGAGTGTGGGGCTGGACTCTGGGGCCAACGTCCTGACTTTC CAWSVGLDSGANVLTF NA NA TRBJ2-6 TRBV30
TGTGCCAGCAGTGCTCGGACTAGCGGGGGGGCCAATACGCAGTATTTT CASSARTSGGANTQYF TRBD2 NA TRBJ2-3 TRBV27